This entry lists 14 T cell receptor beta chains sequenced from one sample in a study of CD8+ T cells in alopecia areata (dated by TCRdb to 2016 to 2019). Libraries came from the immunoSEQ multiplex PCR assay. RNA was extracted from all samples and reverse transcribed into cDNA, which served as template for TCR sequencing. Sourced from immuneACCESS, this table was stored by TCRdb with only in-frame sequences that have V and J called. A share of the clones is absent; for the studies checked, an unresolved V gene accounts for under half, and the remainder has no known explanation. The sample has about 210,000 clones on record, around 57% of them singletons. The ten largest clones represent roughly 1.6% of the sample. Interpreted using the paper, the time point label stands for: more than three weeks on oral tofacitinib. Read against the paper, the sample's treatment or condition label means: oral pan-JAK inhibitor, 5-10 mg twice daily.

The material sequenced was CD4+ T cells sorted from blood, taken at week 4, from a patient treated with tofacitinib. The source of these receptors is a human donor with alopecia areata.

The chain is built from TRBV29-1 and TRBJ2-5; the match to TRBD1 covers 7 bases. There are 14 residues in the CDR3. Looked up from germline, CDR1 is SQVTM and CDR2 is ANQGSEA. V shed 7 bases, J shed 1 base, and the junction held 9 bases outside the gene matches. The chain's CDR3 is CSARLDRVQETQYF. The CDR3 DNA reads TGCAGCGCACGTCTTGACAGGGTCCAAGAGACCCAGTACTTC.

The chain joins TRBV12-5 to TRBJ1-1; D is uncertain. Trimming removed 6 bases at V and 4 bases at J, with 15 bases between. The CDR3 runs to 14 residues. Germline-derived CDR1 and CDR2 are LGHNT and FRNRAP. The CDR3 region is CASGINRASTEAFF. The CDR3, as DNA: TGTGCTAGTGGAATCAACCGTGCAAGCACTGAAGCTTTCTTT.

The V gene is TRBV30, the J gene TRBJ2-3; TRBD2 aligns across 11 bases. Germline trimming cut 5 bases from V and 5 bases from J; bases unmatched to any gene: 6. CDR1 is GTSNPN, CDR2 SVGIG, per germline (reference sequence). The CDR3 extends over 14 amino acids. The CDR3 spells CAWARLAGKDTQYF. CDR3 bases: TGTGCCTGGGCGCGACTAGCGGGGAAAGATACGCAGTATTTT.

V is TRBV13 and J is TRBJ2-7; 9 positions match TRBD1. Germline CDR1 and CDR2: PRHDT and FYEKMQ (reference sequence). CDR3 size: 14 residues. J was trimmed by 3 bases and V by 6 bases; bases with no gene match: 6. The CDR3 spells CASRPQGQGYEQYF. CDR3 in DNA: TGTGCCAGCAGACCCCAGGGACAGGGCTACGAGCAGTACTTC.

This chain connects TRBV5-1 to TRBJ2-7; TRBD1 matches 7 bases. Germline CDR1 is SGHRS and CDR2 is YFSETQ. The length of the CDR3 is 14 residues. Losses at the gene ends were 1 base for V and 0 bases for J; bases not matched to a gene: 1. Here the CDR3 reads CASSLRTGSYEQYF. The CDR3 DNA follows: TGCGCCAGCAGCTTGAGGACAGGCTCCTACGAGCAGTACTTC.

This clone was recorded a few times. V usage is TRBV29-1 and J usage is TRBJ2-3; the match to TRBD2 covers 8 bases. The CDR3 runs 16 residues. The junction had 5 bases not matched to a gene; V was cut back by 0 bases and J by 0 bases. Germline V gene data show CDR1 as SQVTM and CDR2 as ANQGSEA. The CDR3 spells CSVEDRVAGSTDTQYF. CDR3 nucleotide sequence: TGCAGCGTTGAAGATCGAGTAGCGGGGAGCACAGATACGCAGTATTTT.

V is TRBV27 and J is TRBJ2-3; D may correspond to TRBD1 or TRBD2 (5 bases each). Germline V CDR1 and CDR2: MNHEY, SMNVEV (reference sequence). There are 18 residues in the CDR3. V was trimmed by 7 bases and J by 4 bases, leaving 27 bases between them. The CDR3 sequence: CASMVVLGTPWSPDTQYF. Here the CDR3 DNA reads TGTGCCAGCATGGTAGTCCTAGGGACCCCCTGGAGCCCAGATACGCAGTATTTT.

The gene calls are TRBV29-1 and TRBJ2-2; D is perhaps TRBD1 (7 bases). Between the trimmed V and J ends, which lost 6 bases and 7 bases, there was a span of 18 bases. Germline V gene data show CDR1 as SQVTM and CDR2 as ANQGSEA. This CDR3 region has 14 residues. The CDR3 region is CSVATGTAGGELFF. DNA for the CDR3: TGCAGCGTCGCCACGGGGACAGCGGGCGGGGAGCTGTTTTTT.

This chain joins TRBV27 and TRBJ1-1; no firm D call. The germline gives CDR1 MNHEY, CDR2 SMNVEV (reference sequence). V shed 5 bases and J shed 1 base, with 14 bases lying between them. This CDR3 comprises 15 residues. CDR3 nucleotides: TGTGCCAGCAGTAACTACGACGGGCGGAACACTGAAGCTTTCTTT. It is translated as CASSNYDGRNTEAFF.

This chain joins TRBV5-1 and TRBJ2-5; TRBD2 aligns across 7 bases. Germline-derived CDR1 and CDR2 are SGHRS and YFSETQ. The V gene end was trimmed by 2 bases and the J gene end by 1 base; junction bases not matched to a gene: 5. CDR3 length equals 15 residues. The CDR3 DNA sequence: TGCGCCAGCAGCTTTTTTCCGGGGGGCCAAGAGACCCAGTACTTC. This codes for CASSFFPGGQETQYF.

This clone was seen only a few times. V is TRBV6-4 and J is TRBJ1-5; the D is unclear. Trimming left V 2 bases short and J 10 bases short, with 3 bases between. CDR1 and CDR2 (germline): MRHNA, SNTAGT. The CDR3 consists of 10 residues. This CDR3 reads CASSDRPQHF. For the CDR3, the DNA is TGTGCCAGCAGTGACAGACCCCAGCATTTT.

The gene calls are TRBV7-6 and TRBJ2-7; D might be TRBD1 (6 bases). V lost 0 bases and J 7 bases, leaving 10 bases between the germline ends. Per the germline V gene, CDR1 is SGHVS and CDR2 is FNYEAQ. The CDR3 spans 13 residues. The CDR3 DNA sequence: TGTGCCAGCAGCTTAGCGACAGGCCGGGAGCAGTACTTC. Translating gives CASSLATGREQYF.

This clone turned up a few times. The chain recombines TRBV29-1 with TRBJ1-2; D perhaps matches TRBD1 (6 bases). The CDR3 is made up of 10 amino acids. The V and J ends lost 3 bases and 11 bases respectively, with 10 bases between them. The germline gives CDR1 SQVTM, CDR2 ANQGSEA. This CDR3 is CSVELQGYTF. CDR3 bases: TGCAGCGTTGAGCTACAGGGTTACACCTTC.

This clone was detected only a few times. The chain combines TRBV7-2 with TRBJ2-3; D might be TRBD2 (7 bases). This CDR3 region has 15 residues. V shed 10 bases and J shed 3 bases, with 20 bases lying between them. Looked up from germline, CDR1 is SGHTA and CDR2 is FQGNSA. The CDR3 region has the DNA TGTGCCACCGAGCTAGGGGGGGGCGGAACAGATACGCAGTATTTT. Its protein is CATELGGGGTDTQYF.